This is a list of T cell receptor beta chains from one sample in a study of blood T cell repertoires in COVID-19. Only in-frame clones appear in the TCRdb table, and some are missing; sequencing was by immunoSEQ multiplex PCR. The sample has 150,000 or so clones; almost 85% are singletons. Material: peripheral blood. The source is a human donor with acute or convalescent COVID-19. The donor label of this sample is uncertain. Each CDR3 is given with its conserved first and last residue. The D gene is left open where the match is weak. Size tells how often a clone was seen (once, few, many) or the class of an expanded clone, and some rows leave it out.

V,size,D,J,DNA,CDR3
TRBV7-9,NA,TRBD1,TRBJ1-1,TGTGCCAGCAGGTGGACAGGGAACACTGAAGCTTTCTTT,CASRWTGNTEAFF
TRBV2,NA,TRBD2,TRBJ2-2,TGTGCCAGCAGGGTCTCACTAGCGGGGTCCGGGGAGCTGTTTTTT,CASRVSLAGSGELFF
TRBV2,NA,NA,TRBJ2-1,TGTGCCAGCAGCGGAGGATCCAGGGGGCAGTTCTTC,CASSGGSRGQFF
TRBV6-5,NA,TRBD1,TRBJ2-1,TGTGCCAGCAGCCTAAAGGACACAGGGGTGGGTGAGCAGTTCTTC,CASSLKDTGVGEQFF
TRBV27,few,TRBD2,TRBJ2-1,TGTGCCAGCAGTTTAAGAGGACTAGCGGGGACAGGAAATGAGCAGTTCTTC,CASSLRGLAGTGNEQFF
TRBV5-1,NA,NA,TRBJ1-2,TGCGCCAGCAGCTTGAGTCTTGGTAGAGGGCGCGGGGGCTACACCTTC,CASSLSLGRGRGGYTF
TRBV5-4,NA,NA,TRBJ1-3,TGTGCCAGCAGCAGGGGGGGTGTAGGAAACACCATATATTTT,CASSRGGVGNTIYF
TRBV11-2,once,NA,TRBJ1-2,TGTGCCAGCAGCTTAAGGGGAGGATATGGCTACACCTTC,CASSLRGGYGYTF
TRBV5-5,NA,NA,TRBJ2-1,TGTGCCAGCAGCTTCCAAGGGAGCCTCTCCTACAATGAGCAGTTCTTC,CASSFQGSLSYNEQFF
TRBV6-5,NA,TRBD2,TRBJ2-2,TGTGCCAGCACTAGCGGGGGAGTGAACACCGGGGAGCTGTTTTTT,CASTSGGVNTGELFF